A selection of T cell receptor beta chains follows, all from one sample in a study of technical replicates of blood from a few donors. Only in-frame clones appear in the TCRdb table, and some are missing; sequencing was by immunoSEQ multiplex PCR. This sample has 75,000 to 100,000 clones; 90% to 97% occur once, and the top ten carry more than 0.3%. The sequencing input was T cells isolated from PBMCs. These receptors all come from a human donor in good health. Each CDR3 is given with its conserved first and last residue. D genes are given only for firm matches. Clone size is shown for a subset of rows, as once, few, many or a class of expanded clone.

D	size	V	J	DNA	CDR3
TRBD1	NA	TRBV7-3	TRBJ2-3	TGTGCCAGCAGCTTAAGAGGGGGCAGAGATACGCAGTATTTT	CASSLRGGRDTQYF
NA	NA	TRBV9	TRBJ1-2	TGTGCCAGCAGATCAGGGGAACCCTATGGCTACACCTTC	CASRSGEPYGYTF
NA	NA	TRBV7-2	TRBJ2-3	TGTGCCAGCAGCTTTATCGGGGATAGCACAGATACGCAGTATTTT	CASSFIGDSTDTQYF
NA	once	TRBV7-3	TRBJ2-2	TGTGCCAGCAGCTTACTGGGGGGGAACACCGGGGAGCTGTTTTTT	CASSLLGGNTGELFF
TRBD2	NA	TRBV28	TRBJ2-1	TGTGCCAGCAGTTTAGCCCGCAAAACTAGCGGGAGGGCCCATGAGCAGTTCTTC	CASSLARKTSGRAHEQFF
TRBD1	once	TRBV5-8	TRBJ2-7	TGTGCCAGCAGCCCCCGGGACAGGGGCTCCTACGAGCAGTACTTC	CASSPRDRGSYEQYF
NA	NA	TRBV9	TRBJ2-1	TGTGCCAGCAGCGTAGCGGGGTCCGACAATGAGCAGTTCTTC	CASSVAGSDNEQFF
TRBD2	NA	TRBV5-1	TRBJ2-1	TGCGCCAGCAGCTTTAGTGCGGGGGTCTACAATGAGCAGTTCTTC	CASSFSAGVYNEQFF
NA	NA	TRBV7-2	TRBJ1-4	TGTGCCAGCAGCCTGGGTTTTCGGGGGGTTAATGAAAAACTGTTTTTT	CASSLGFRGVNEKLFF
NA	NA	TRBV11-2	TRBJ2-5	TGTGCCAGCAGCTTAGTTAGGTTTAGTAGGCAGGGCCCTCGGGAGACCCAGTACTTC	CASSLVRFSRQGPRETQYF
TRBD2	NA	TRBV15	TRBJ2-7	TGTGCCACCAGCAGGACTAGCGGGGCCTACGAGCAGTACTTC	CATSRTSGAYEQYF
TRBD2	NA	TRBV13	TRBJ2-1	TGTGCCAGCAGCTTTATACTAGCGGGAGGAGATGAGCAGTTCTTC	CASSFILAGGDEQFF
TRBD2	NA	TRBV9	TRBJ2-1	TGTGCCAGCAGCGTAGGGTCGGGAGGTTACAATGAGCAGTTCTTC	CASSVGSGGYNEQFF
TRBD2	NA	TRBV7-2	TRBJ2-1	TGTGCCAGCAGCTTAGGGCTAGCGGTCTACAATGAGCAGTTCTTC	CASSLGLAVYNEQFF
TRBD2	NA	TRBV25-1	TRBJ2-2	TGTGCCAGCAGTGTTTCGGGAGGGGACACCGGGGAGCTGTTTTTT	CASSVSGGDTGELFF
TRBD1	few	TRBV5-6	TRBJ1-1	TGTGCCAGCAGCTTCAGGGGGCCAGGAGCTTTCTTT	CASSFRGPGAFF
TRBD1	NA	TRBV6-6	TRBJ2-3	TGTGCCAGCAGTTATACGACAGGGGGCGCAGATACGCAGTATTTT	CASSYTTGGADTQYF
NA	NA	TRBV29-1	TRBJ2-7	TGCAGCGTGAAAGGGAGCTCCTACGAGCAGTACTTC	CSVKGSSYEQYF
TRBD1	NA	TRBV13	TRBJ1-1	TGTGCCAGCAGCGCTGGGGGACAGGGCCCGATGAACACTGAAGCTTTCTTT	CASSAGGQGPMNTEAFF
NA	NA	TRBV5-8	TRBJ2-7	TGTGCCAGCAGCTTCCAGAACCTCTACGAGCAGTACTTC	CASSFQNLYEQYF
NA	NA	TRBV9	TRBJ1-2	TGTGCCAGCATGAAGGGACTTATGGACTACACCTTC	CASMKGLMDYTF
NA	NA	TRBV18	TRBJ2-3	TGTGCCAGCTCACCAATGGCAGGGAAAGCAGATACGCAGTATTTT	CASSPMAGKADTQYF
TRBD1	NA	TRBV19	TRBJ2-4	TGTGCCAGTAGTATAACTCGGGACAGGGGGCTTTTGGCCAAAAACATTCAGTACTTC	CASSITRDRGLLAKNIQYF